These T cell receptor beta chains were read from a single sample in a study of T cells in localized non-small cell lung cancer. Assay used: immunoSEQ multiplex PCR; TCRdb lists only in-frame clones, some missing. This sample has some 25,000 clones, with approximately 90% found just once. The material sequenced was peripheral blood mononuclear cells, taken before any cancer treatment. Receptors were obtained from a woman aged 35-70 years with stage III lung adenocarcinoma. Both conserved end residues are part of each CDR3. The D gene is left open where the match is weak. Some rows have no size entry. The others give once, few or many, or a class for an expanded clone.

abundance,v_gene,j_gene,d_gene,len,CDR3nt,CDR3aa
NA,TRBV5-1,TRBJ1-2,TRBD1,17,TGCGCCAGCAGCCCGGGACAGGGAGGGGTATTTAACTATGGCTACACCTTC,CASSPGQGGVFNYGYTF
NA,TRBV5-8,TRBJ2-1,NA,16,TGTGCCAGCAGATTCAATAGCGGATACTCCTACAATGAGCAGTTCTTC,CASRFNSGYSYNEQFF
NA,TRBV5-1,TRBJ1-2,TRBD1,14,TGCGCCAGCAGCTTTGGGACAGCTAACTATGGCTACACCTTC,CASSFGTANYGYTF
NA,TRBV6-5,TRBJ1-2,TRBD1,13,TGTGCCAGCAGTTACGGGCCAGGGGGAGGTTACACCTTC,CASSYGPGGGYTF
medium-sized,TRBV6-5,TRBJ1-2,NA,14,TGTGCCAGCAGTTACTCAGGTTCTAACTATGGCTACACCTTC,CASSYSGSNYGYTF
once,TRBV18,TRBJ1-5,NA,16,TGTGCCAGCTCACCTACTGACCCCGGGGGCAATCAGCCCCAGCATTTT,CASSPTDPGGNQPQHF
NA,TRBV5-5,TRBJ2-7,TRBD2,16,TGTGCCAGCAGCTTGGGCCCACAGCGGGAGAATTACGAGCAGTACTTC,CASSLGPQRENYEQYF
NA,TRBV11-2,TRBJ2-6,NA,17,TGTGCCAGCAGCTTCCCGAGGGGGAGCTCTGGGGCCAACGTCCTGACTTTC,CASSFPRGSSGANVLTF
few,TRBV5-4,TRBJ1-2,NA,15,TGTGCCAGCAGCTTGGCCGAGAGGATGGGGTATGGCTACACCTTC,CASSLAERMGYGYTF
NA,TRBV11-1,TRBJ2-1,NA,12,TGTGCCAGCAGCTCGAGTAGCGGTGAGCAGTTCTTC,CASSSSSGEQFF